Sequencing of this T cell receptor beta chain was carried out in a study of CD8+ T cells in alopecia areata. Study-wide background: Tofacitinib therapy took 6 to 18 months; 6 months off drug came after.

Treatment described: oral pan-JAK inhibitor, 5-10 mg twice daily. The CDR3 is 15 residues long. With 1 base clipped from V and 13 bases from J, the junction kept 9 bases outside the gene matches. Germline values: CDR1 SGHDT, CDR2 YYEEEE. The table lists this clone with a few counts. Its antigen is as yet unknown. Isolated RNA was reverse transcribed into cDNA used as the sequencing template. Sequencing was performed with immunoSEQ multiplex PCR; in TCRdb, only in-frame clones are kept and a portion is missing. This table holds 130,000 to 150,000 clones, 65% to 90% found once. General study findings and limits: Compared with normal scalp, lesional scalp had higher clonality and more expanded CD8+ clones.

The sequencing used CD8+ T cells sorted from blood, collected at week 4, from a patient treated with tofacitinib. This TCR was recovered from a human donor with alopecia areata. This chain connects TRBV5-6 to TRBJ1-6; TRBD1 matches at 9 bases. The CDR3 DNA sequence: TGTGCCAGCAGCTTGTTCGGGACAGGGAAGTCCCCCCTCCACTTT. Translated, it gives CASSLFGTGKSPLHF.